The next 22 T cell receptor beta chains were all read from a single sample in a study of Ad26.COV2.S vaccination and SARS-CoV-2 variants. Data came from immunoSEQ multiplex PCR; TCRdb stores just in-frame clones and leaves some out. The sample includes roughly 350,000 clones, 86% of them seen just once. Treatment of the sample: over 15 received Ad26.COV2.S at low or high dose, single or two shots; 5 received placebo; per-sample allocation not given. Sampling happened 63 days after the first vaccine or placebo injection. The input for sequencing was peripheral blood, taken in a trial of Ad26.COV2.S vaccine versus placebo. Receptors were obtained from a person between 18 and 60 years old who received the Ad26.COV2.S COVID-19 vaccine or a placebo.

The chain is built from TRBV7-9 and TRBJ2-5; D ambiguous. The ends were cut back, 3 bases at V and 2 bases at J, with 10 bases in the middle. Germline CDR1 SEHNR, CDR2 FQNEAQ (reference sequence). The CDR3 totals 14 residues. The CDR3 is CASSLMSGQETQYF. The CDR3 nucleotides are TGTGCCAGCAGCTTGATGTCAGGACAAGAGACCCAGTACTTC.

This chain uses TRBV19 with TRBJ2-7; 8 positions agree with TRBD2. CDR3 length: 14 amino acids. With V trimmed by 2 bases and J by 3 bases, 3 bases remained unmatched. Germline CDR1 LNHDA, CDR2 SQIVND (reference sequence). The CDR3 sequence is CASSIKRENYEQYF. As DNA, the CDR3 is TGTGCCAGTAGTATAAAGCGGGAGAACTACGAGCAGTACTTC.

DNA of the CDR3: TGTGCCAGCAGGTCCCGAGGCGTCTTCACAGATACGCAGTATTTT. It is translated as CASRSRGVFTDTQYF. The chain employs TRBV7-9 and TRBJ2-3; D is uncertain. CDR3 length: 15 amino acids. Trimming shortened V by 6 bases and J by 2 bases, and 15 bases separated the two germline ends. CDR1 is SEHNR and CDR2 is FQNEAQ in the germline V gene (reference sequence).

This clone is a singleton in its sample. This CDR3 reads CASSLYKGGYGYTF. For the CDR3, the DNA is TGTGCCAGCAGCTTATACAAGGGCGGCTATGGCTACACCTTC. V usage is TRBV14 and J usage is TRBJ1-2; D is unclear. Germline V gene sequence: CDR1 SGHDN, CDR2 FVKESK. The CDR3 runs 14 residues. Deletions cut 5 bases from V and 4 bases from J, with 14 bases between.

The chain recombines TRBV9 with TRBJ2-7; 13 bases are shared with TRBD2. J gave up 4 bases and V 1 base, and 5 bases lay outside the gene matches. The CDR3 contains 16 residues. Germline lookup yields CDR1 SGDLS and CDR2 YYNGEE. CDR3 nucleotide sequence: TGTGCCAGCAGCGTAAGTGGGACTAGCGGGGTGTACGAGCAGTACTTC. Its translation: CASSVSGTSGVYEQYF.

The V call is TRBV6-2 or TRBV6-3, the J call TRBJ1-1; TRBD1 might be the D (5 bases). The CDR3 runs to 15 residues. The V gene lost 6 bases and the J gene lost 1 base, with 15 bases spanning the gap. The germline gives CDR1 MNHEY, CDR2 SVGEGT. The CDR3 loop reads CASSPGPGGNTEAFF. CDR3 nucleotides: TGTGCCAGCAGCCCCGGGCCCGGGGGGAACACTGAAGCTTTCTTT.

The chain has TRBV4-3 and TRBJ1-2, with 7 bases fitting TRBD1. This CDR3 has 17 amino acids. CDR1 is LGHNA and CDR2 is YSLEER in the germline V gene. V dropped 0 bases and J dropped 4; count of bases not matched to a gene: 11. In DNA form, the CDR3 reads TGCGCCAGCAGCCAAGATAGGGGGCAGGGTTGGGCCTATGGCTACACCTTC. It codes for CASSQDRGQGWAYGYTF.

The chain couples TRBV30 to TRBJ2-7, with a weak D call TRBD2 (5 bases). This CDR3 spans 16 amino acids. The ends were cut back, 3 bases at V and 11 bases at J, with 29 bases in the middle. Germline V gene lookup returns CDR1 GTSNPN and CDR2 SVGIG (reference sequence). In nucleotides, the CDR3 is TGTGCCTGGAGCCCGGGCTTATCGGGCGGGCCGGAAATGGAGTACTTC. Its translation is CAWSPGLSGGPEMEYF.

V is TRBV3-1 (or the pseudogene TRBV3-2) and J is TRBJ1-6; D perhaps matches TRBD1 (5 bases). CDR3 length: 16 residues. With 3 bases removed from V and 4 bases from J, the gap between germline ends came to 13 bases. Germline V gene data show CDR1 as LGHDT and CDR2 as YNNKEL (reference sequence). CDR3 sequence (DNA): TGTGCCAGCAGCCAGCCGGGACGTACATATAATTCACCCCTCCACTTT. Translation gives CASSQPGRTYNSPLHF.

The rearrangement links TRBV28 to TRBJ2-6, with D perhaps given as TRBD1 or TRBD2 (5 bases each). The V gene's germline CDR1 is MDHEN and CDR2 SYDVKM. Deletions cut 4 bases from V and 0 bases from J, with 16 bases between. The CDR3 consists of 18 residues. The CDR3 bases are TGTGCCAGCAGTTGGGCGGGCCTAGGGGCCTCTGGGGCCAACGTCCTGACTTTC. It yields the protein CASSWAGLGASGANVLTF.

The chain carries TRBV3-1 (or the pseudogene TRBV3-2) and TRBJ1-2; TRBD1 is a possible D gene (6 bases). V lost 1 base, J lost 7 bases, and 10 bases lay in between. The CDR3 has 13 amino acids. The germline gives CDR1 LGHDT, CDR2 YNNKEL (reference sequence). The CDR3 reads CASSQVDRFGYTF. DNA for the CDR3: TGTGCCAGCAGCCAAGTAGACAGGTTTGGCTACACCTTC.

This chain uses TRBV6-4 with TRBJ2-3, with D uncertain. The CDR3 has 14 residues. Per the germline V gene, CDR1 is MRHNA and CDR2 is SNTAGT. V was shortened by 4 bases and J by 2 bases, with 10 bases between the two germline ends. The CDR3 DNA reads TGTGCCAGCAGTGCGGATAGGAACACAGATACGCAGTATTTT. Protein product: CASSADRNTDTQYF.

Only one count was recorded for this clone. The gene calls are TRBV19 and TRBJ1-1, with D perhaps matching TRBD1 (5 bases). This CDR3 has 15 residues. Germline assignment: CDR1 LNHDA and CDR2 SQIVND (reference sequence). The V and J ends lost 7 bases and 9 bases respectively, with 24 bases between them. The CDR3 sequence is CASIRQSLSPVQAFF. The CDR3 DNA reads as TGTGCCAGTATCCGACAGTCCTTATCGCCTGTTCAAGCTTTCTTT.

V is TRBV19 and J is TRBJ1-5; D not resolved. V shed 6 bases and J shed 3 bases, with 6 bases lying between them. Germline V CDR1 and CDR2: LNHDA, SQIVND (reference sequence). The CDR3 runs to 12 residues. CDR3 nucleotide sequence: TGTGCCAGTAGGTCCGCCAATCAGCCCCAGCATTTT. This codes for CASRSANQPQHF.

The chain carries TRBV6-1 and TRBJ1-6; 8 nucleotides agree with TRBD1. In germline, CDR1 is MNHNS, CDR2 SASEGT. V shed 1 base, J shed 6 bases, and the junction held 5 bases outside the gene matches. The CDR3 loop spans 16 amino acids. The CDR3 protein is CASSEDRGGSNSPLHF. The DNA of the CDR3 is TGTGCCAGCAGTGAAGACAGGGGGGGATCTAATTCACCCCTCCACTTT.

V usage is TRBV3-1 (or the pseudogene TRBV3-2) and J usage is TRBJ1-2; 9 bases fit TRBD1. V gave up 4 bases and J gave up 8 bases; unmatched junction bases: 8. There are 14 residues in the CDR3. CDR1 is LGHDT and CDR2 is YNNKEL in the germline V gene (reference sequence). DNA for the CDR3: TGTGCCAGCAGCCCCGGGACAGGGAAGATGGGCTACACCTTC. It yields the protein CASSPGTGKMGYTF.

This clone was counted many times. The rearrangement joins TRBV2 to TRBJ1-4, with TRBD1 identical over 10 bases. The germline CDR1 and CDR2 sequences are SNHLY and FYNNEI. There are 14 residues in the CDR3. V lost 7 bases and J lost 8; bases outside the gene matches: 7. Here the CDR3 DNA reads TGTGCCAGCAACCGACAGGGGGCTGTAGAAAAACTGTTTTTT. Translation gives CASNRQGAVEKLFF.

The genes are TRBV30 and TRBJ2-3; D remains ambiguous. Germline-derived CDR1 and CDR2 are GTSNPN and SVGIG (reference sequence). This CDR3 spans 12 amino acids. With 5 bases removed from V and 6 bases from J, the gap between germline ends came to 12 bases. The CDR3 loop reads CAWVGPLDTQYF. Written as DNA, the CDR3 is TGTGCCTGGGTTGGGCCCTTGGATACGCAGTATTTT. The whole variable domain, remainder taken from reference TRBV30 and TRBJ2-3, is SQTIHQWPATLVQPVGSPLSLECTVEGTSNPNLYWYRQAAGRGLQLLFYSVGIGQISSEVPQNLSASRPQDRQFILSSKKLLLSDSGFYLCAWVGPLDTQYFGPGTRLTVL.

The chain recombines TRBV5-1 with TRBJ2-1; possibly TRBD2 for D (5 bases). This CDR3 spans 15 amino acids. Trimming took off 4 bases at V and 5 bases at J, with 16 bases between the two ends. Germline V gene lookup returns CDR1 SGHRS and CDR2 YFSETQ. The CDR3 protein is CASSPRGLRDNEQFF. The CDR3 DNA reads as TGCGCCAGCAGCCCCCGAGGACTTCGGGACAATGAGCAGTTCTTC.

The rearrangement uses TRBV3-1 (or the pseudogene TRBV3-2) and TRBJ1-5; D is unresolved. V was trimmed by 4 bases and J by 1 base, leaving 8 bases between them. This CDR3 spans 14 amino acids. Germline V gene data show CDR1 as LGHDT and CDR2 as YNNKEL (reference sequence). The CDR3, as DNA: TGTGCCAGCAGCCCCCTAGACAGCAATCAGCCCCAGCATTTT. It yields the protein CASSPLDSNQPQHF.

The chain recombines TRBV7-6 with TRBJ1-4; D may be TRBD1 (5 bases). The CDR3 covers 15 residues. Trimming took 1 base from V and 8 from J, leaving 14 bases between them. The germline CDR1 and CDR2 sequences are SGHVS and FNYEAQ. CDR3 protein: CASSLDGGMREKLFF. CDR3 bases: TGTGCCAGCAGCTTAGATGGGGGTATGAGGGAAAAACTGTTTTTT.

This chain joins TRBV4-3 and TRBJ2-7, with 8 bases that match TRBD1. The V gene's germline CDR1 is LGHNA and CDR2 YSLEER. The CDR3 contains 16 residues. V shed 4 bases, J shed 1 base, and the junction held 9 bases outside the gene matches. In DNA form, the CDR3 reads TGCGCCAGCAGCCCATCCTGGGGGACAGGTTCCTACGAGCAGTACTTC. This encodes CASSPSWGTGSYEQYF.